One sample yielded the 6 T cell receptor beta chains listed below, sequenced in a study of shared clonotypes between healthy human individuals. The data were produced by immunoSEQ multiplex PCR, yet TCRdb's version contains in-frame clones alone and is incomplete. The sample yields over 1.5 million clones, around 98% seen once. Specimen: naive CD4+ T cells sorted from blood. Described subset: CD45RA+ positively selected. These receptor sequences come from a man younger than 45 in good health.

The genes are TRBV10-3 and TRBJ2-2; D is ambiguous. V was trimmed by 4 bases and J by 1 base, leaving 7 bases between them. The CDR3 runs 14 residues. Germline CDR1 is ENHRY and CDR2 is SYGVKD. CDR3 protein: CAISADGNTGELFF. The CDR3 coding sequence is TGTGCCATCAGTGCGGACGGGAACACCGGGGAGCTGTTTTTT.

The chain couples TRBV7-6 to TRBJ2-7; tentative D call: TRBD2 (5 bases). V gave up 0 bases and J gave up 6 bases, with 12 bases separating them. The CDR3 loop spans 14 amino acids. Germline V gene sequence: CDR1 SGHVS, CDR2 FNYEAQ. The CDR3 DNA sequence: TGTGCCAGCAGCTTAGCGTCGGAGGTTTCCGAGCAGTACTTC. It is translated as CASSLASEVSEQYF.

The chain combines TRBV11-2 with TRBJ2-3; TRBD2 might be the D (6 bases). CDR1 is SGHAT, CDR2 FQNNGV, per germline. V was shortened by 4 bases and J by 1 base, with 12 bases between the two germline ends. CDR3 size: 15 residues. In DNA form, the CDR3 reads TGTGCCAGCAGCTCGCTTAGCGGAGGCACAGATACGCAGTATTTT. This sequence encodes CASSSLSGGTDTQYF. The full variable domain, rest sourced from reference TRBV11-2 and TRBJ2-3, is EAGVAQSPRYKIIEKRQSVAFWCNPISGHATLYWYQQILGQGPKLLIQFQNNGVVDDSQLPKDRFSAERLKGVDSTLKIQPAKLEDSAVYLCASSSLSGGTDTQYFGPGTRLTVL.

The rearrangement joins TRBV7-6 to TRBJ1-5; 8 bases fit TRBD1. Germline V lookup: CDR1 SGHVS, CDR2 FNYEAQ. V was clipped by 1 base and J by 3 bases; unmatched bases: 5. This CDR3 spans 16 amino acids. The CDR3, as DNA: TGTGCCAGCAGCTTAGGGACAGGGTCCGTCAATCAGCCCCAGCATTTT. Translating gives CASSLGTGSVNQPQHF. Supplemented by reference TRBV7-6 and TRBJ1-5, the full variable domain reads GAGVSQSPRYKVTKRGQDVALRCDPISGHVSLYWYRQALGQGPEFLTYFNYEAQQDKSGLPNDRFSAERPEGSISTLTIQRTEQRDSAMYRCASSLGTGSVNQPQHFGDGTRLSIL.

The J gene is TRBJ2-7, the V gene TRBV5-4, with D possibly matching TRBD1 (6 bases). The CDR3 extends over 17 amino acids. The V and J ends lost 4 bases and 2 bases respectively, with 22 bases between them. The germline gives CDR1 SGHNT, CDR2 YYREEE (reference sequence). CDR3 amino acids: CASSPAARQAATYEQYF. In DNA, the CDR3 is TGTGCCAGCAGCCCCGCGGCGCGACAGGCCGCGACCTACGAGCAGTACTTC.

The chain couples TRBV19 to TRBJ2-2; D remains ambiguous. Germline values: CDR1 LNHDA, CDR2 SQIVND (reference sequence). V was shortened by 3 bases and J by 5 bases, with 10 bases between the two germline ends. This CDR3 region has 14 residues. CDR3 in amino acids: CASSMGRGTGELFF. The CDR3 DNA is TGTGCCAGTAGTATGGGCCGCGGAACCGGGGAGCTGTTTTTT.